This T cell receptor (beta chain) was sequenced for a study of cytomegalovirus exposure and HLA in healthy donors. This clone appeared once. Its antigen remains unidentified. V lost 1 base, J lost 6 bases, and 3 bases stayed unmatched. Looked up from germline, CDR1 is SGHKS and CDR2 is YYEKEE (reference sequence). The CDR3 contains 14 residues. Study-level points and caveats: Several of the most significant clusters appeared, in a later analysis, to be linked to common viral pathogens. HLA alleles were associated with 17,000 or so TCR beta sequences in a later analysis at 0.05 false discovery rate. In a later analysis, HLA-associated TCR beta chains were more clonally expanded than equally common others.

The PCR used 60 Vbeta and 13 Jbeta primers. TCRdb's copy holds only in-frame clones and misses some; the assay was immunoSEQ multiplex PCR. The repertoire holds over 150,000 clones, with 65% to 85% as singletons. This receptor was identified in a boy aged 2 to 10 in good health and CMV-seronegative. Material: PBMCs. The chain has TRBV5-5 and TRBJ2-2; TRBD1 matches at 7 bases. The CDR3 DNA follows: TGTGCCAGCAGCTTGTCTACAGGGGCCGGGGAGCTGTTTTTT. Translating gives CASSLSTGAGELFF.